These 27 T cell receptor beta chains came from one sample sequenced in a study of cytomegalovirus exposure and HLA in healthy donors. The primer mix had 60 Vbeta and 13 Jbeta primers. TCRdb's copy holds only in-frame clones and misses some; the assay was immunoSEQ multiplex PCR. The sample comprises 120,000 to 150,000 clones, under 85% of which are singletons, and around 1% rests with the top ten. The sample comprised PBMCs. These receptors were obtained from a man between 18 and 35 years old in good health and CMV-seronegative.

The chain couples TRBV13 to TRBJ2-3; the match to TRBD2 covers 7 bases. Trimming at V came to 2 bases and at J to 0 bases, leaving 8 bases not matched to a gene. Germline V gene data show CDR1 as PRHDT and CDR2 as FYEKMQ (reference sequence). The CDR3 has 17 amino acids. The CDR3 loop reads CASSLWTRQISTDTQYF. CDR3 DNA: TGTGCCAGCAGCTTATGGACTAGGCAGATTAGCACAGATACGCAGTATTTT.

V and J are TRBV6-5 and TRBJ1-1, with D possibly matching TRBD1 (6 bases). The CDR3 loop spans 16 amino acids. V was shortened by 1 base and J by 1 base, with 13 bases between the two germline ends. Germline CDR1 reads MNHEY; CDR2 reads SVGAGI. The CDR3, as DNA: TGTGCCAGCAGTTACTTCTCAAGGGGGTGGAACACTGAAGCTTTCTTT. The encoded protein is CASSYFSRGWNTEAFF.

The chain uses TRBV29-1 and TRBJ1-2, with unresolved D. With 5 bases removed from V and 7 bases from J, the gap between germline ends came to 20 bases. CDR1 and CDR2 from the germline V gene are SQVTM and ANQGSEA. There are 14 residues in the CDR3. CDR3 coding DNA: TGCAGCGTTTACGGGGAGCCAGGTATAAGTGGCTACACCTTC. It codes for CSVYGEPGISGYTF.

The V and J genes are TRBV6-5 and TRBJ2-4, with D perhaps TRBD2 (6 bases). CDR3 length: 16 residues. The V gene lost 1 base and the J gene lost 0 bases, with 10 bases spanning the gap. Germline CDR1 MNHEY, CDR2 SVGAGI. The CDR3 DNA sequence: TGTGCCAGCAGTTACTGGAGCGGGTCAGCCAAAAACATTCAGTACTTC. It codes for CASSYWSGSAKNIQYF.

The chain couples TRBV5-1 to TRBJ2-7, with D maybe TRBD1 (6 bases). CDR3 length: 14 amino acids. The germline V gene encodes CDR1 SGHRS and CDR2 YFSETQ. Deletions cut 4 bases from V and 0 bases from J, with 11 bases between. In DNA form, the CDR3 reads TGCGCCAGCAGCATAGGGGGTCTCTCCTACGAGCAGTACTTC. This sequence encodes CASSIGGLSYEQYF.

J is TRBJ1-4 and V is TRBV12-5, with 10 bases lining up with TRBD1. The V gene's germline CDR1 is LGHNT and CDR2 FRNRAP. CDR3 length: 18 residues. Trimming at V came to 10 bases and at J to 4 bases, leaving 18 bases not matched to a gene. CDR3 amino acids: CATRPPGQGLQDNEKLFF. The CDR3, as DNA: TGTGCTACTCGTCCTCCGGGACAGGGGCTACAAGATAATGAAAAACTGTTTTTT. Full variable domain (rest looked up from reference TRBV12-5 and TRBJ1-4): DARVTQTPRHKVTEMGQEVTMRCQPILGHNTVFWYRQTMMQGLELLAYFRNRAPLDDSGMPKDRFSAEMPDATLATLKIQPSEPRDSAVYFCATRPPGQGLQDNEKLFFGSGTQLSVL.

The chain recombines TRBV25-1 with TRBJ2-3; no reliable D call. The CDR3 is made up of 13 amino acids. The V end was cut by 6 bases, the J end by 1 base, with 8 bases between. In germline, CDR1 is MGHDK, CDR2 SYGVNS. For the CDR3, the DNA is TGTGCCAGCAGCGCCGGAGGCACAGATACGCAGTATTTT. This gives the protein CASSAGGTDTQYF.

V and J are TRBV28 and TRBJ2-7; 13 bases align to TRBD2. The germline CDR1 and CDR2 sequences are MDHEN and SYDVKM. V was clipped by 1 base and J by 4 bases; unmatched bases: 13. The CDR3 is 19 amino acids. In nucleotides, the CDR3 is TGTGCCAGCAGTTTATTAGGGGGAGGACTAGCGGGGGCGAGGTACGAGCAGTACTTC. Translated, it gives CASSLLGGGLAGARYEQYF.

The CDR3 sequence is CSARFGGGYTF. The CDR3 DNA follows: TGCAGTGCTAGGTTCGGGGGAGGCTACACCTTC. V usage is TRBV20-1 and J usage is TRBJ1-2, with a possible D match to TRBD1 (5 bases). CDR1 is DFQATT and CDR2 is SNEGSKA in the germline V gene (reference sequence). This CDR3 has 11 residues. V was shortened by 3 bases and J by 8 bases, with 10 bases between the two germline ends.

The CDR3 nucleotides are TGTGCCAGTGTACGTGACAGGGTAGGACAGCCCCAGCATTTT. Translated, it gives CASVRDRVGQPQHF. The V and J genes are TRBV19 and TRBJ1-5, with 7 bases lining up with TRBD1. CDR3 length: 14 amino acids. Germline CDR1 and CDR2: LNHDA and SQIVND (reference sequence). The V segment lost 8 bases and the J segment 7 bases; nucleotides outside the gene matches: 11.

This sequence joins TRBV6-6 and TRBJ2-3; tentative D call: TRBD1 (5 bases). Germline V gene data show CDR1 as MNHNY and CDR2 as SVGAGI (reference sequence). Trimming stripped 6 bases from V and 2 bases from J, with 15 bases between. This CDR3 is built from 15 residues. The CDR3 DNA is TGTGCCAGCAGCCCCCTCCCGACAGCCACAGATACGCAGTATTTT. It yields the protein CASSPLPTATDTQYF.

Of note for this clone: One end of the junction is discordant with germline, which a read error may explain. The chain combines TRBV7-9 with TRBJ1-2; a weak D match, TRBD1 (6 bases). Germline V gene data show CDR1 as SEHNR and CDR2 as FQNEAQ (reference sequence). The CDR3 covers 15 residues. CDR3 residues: CSSSRKGVKADGYTF. In DNA form, the CDR3 reads TGTTCCAGCAGCCGAAAGGGGGTTAAAGCAGATGGCTACACCTTC.

There are a few counts of this clone. The V gene is TRBV5-6, the J gene TRBJ1-4, with 7 bases identical to TRBD1. Trimming took 4 bases from V and 0 from J; bases not matched to a gene: 3. The CDR3 length is 15 residues. CDR1 is SGHDT and CDR2 is YYEEEE in the germline V gene. The CDR3 loop reads CASSIQGPTNEKLFF. The DNA for the CDR3 is TGTGCCAGCAGCATACAGGGGCCAACTAATGAAAAACTGTTTTTT. Full variable domain (outside the CDR3, taken from reference TRBV5-6 and TRBJ1-4): DAGVTQSPTHLIKTRGQQVTLRCSPKSGHDTVSWYQQALGQGPQFIFQYYEEEERQRGNFPDRFSGHQFPNYSSELNVNALLLGDSALYLCASSIQGPTNEKLFFGSGTQLSVL.

The V gene is TRBV5-8, the J gene TRBJ2-3; no definite D call. Germline V gives CDR1 SGHTS, CDR2 YDEGEE. Between the trimmed V and J ends, which lost 0 bases and 8 bases, there was a span of 10 bases. The CDR3 sequence is 13 residues long. CDR3 sequence (DNA): TGTGCCAGCAGCTTGGGGGTCACGGGTACGCAGTATTTT. The encoded protein is CASSLGVTGTQYF.

The rearrangement uses TRBV11-2 and TRBJ1-2; D unresolved. Germline V gives CDR1 SGHAT, CDR2 FQNNGV. The CDR3 is 12 residues long. V was cut by 4 bases and J by 4 bases, with 7 bases left in between. The CDR3 DNA follows: TGTGCCAGCAGCTCTGAGGTCTATGGCTACACCTTC. This encodes CASSSEVYGYTF.

Comment on this clone: Germline and junction disagree at one end, which may indicate a read error. The rearrangement uses TRBV7-9 and TRBJ1-2; D gene ambiguous. This CDR3 spans 12 amino acids. CDR1 SEHNR and CDR2 FQNEAQ come from the germline V gene (reference sequence). In nucleotides, the CDR3 is TGTTCCAGCAGCTTATTTCACAGCCACTACACCTTC. Its protein is CSSSLFHSHYTF.

The chain joins TRBV6-5 to TRBJ1-2; 8 nucleotides line up with TRBD1. Per germline, CDR1 MNHEY and CDR2 SVGAGI. J was trimmed by 2 bases and V by 6 bases; bases with no gene match: 5. CDR3 size: 14 residues. The CDR3 is CASSSPGGNYGYTF. CDR3 coding DNA: TGTGCCAGCAGCTCACCAGGGGGCAACTATGGCTACACCTTC.

CDR3 nucleotides: TGTGCCAGCACCCTGACAGGGTTGAGAGGAGCTGAAGCTTTCTTT. Protein sequence: CASTLTGLRGAEAFF. The chain uses TRBV6-6 and TRBJ1-1, with 7 bases that match TRBD1. The CDR3 totals 15 residues. Germline CDR1 reads MNHNY; CDR2 reads SVGAGI (reference sequence). V gave up 7 bases and J gave up 6 bases; unmatched junction bases: 14.

As regards this clone: The germline gene is not matched at one end of the junction; a read error may be the cause. This specimen includes other DNA sequences encoding the same CDR3. This chain uses TRBV5-1 with TRBJ1-2; TRBD1 is a possible D gene (6 bases). The CDR3 spans 12 residues. The germline CDR1 and CDR2 sequences are SGHRS and YFSETQ. The CDR3 here is CASRQGGAGYTF. In DNA form, the CDR3 reads TGCGCCAGCAGACAGGGTGGAGCTGGCTACACCTTT.

Notes on this clone: Germline and junction disagree at one end, which may indicate a read error. The chain has TRBV5-6 and TRBJ1-5; 7 bases line up with TRBD1. This CDR3 has 14 amino acids. CDR1 and CDR2 (germline): SGHDT, YYEEEE. The CDR3 reads CASSFKGGKQPQHF. Written as DNA, the CDR3 is TGTGCCAGCAGCTTTAAAGGGGGCAAACAGCCCCAGCATTTT.

The chain combines TRBV5-1 with TRBJ2-7; maybe TRBD2 (5 bases). This CDR3 is built from 17 residues. V gave up 3 bases and J gave up 3 bases, with 22 bases separating them. Germline V gives CDR1 SGHRS, CDR2 YFSETQ. CDR3 sequence: CASSSRTGPRVNYEQYF. The CDR3 DNA sequence: TGCGCCAGCAGCTCCAGAACCGGGCCGCGGGTTAACTACGAGCAGTACTTC. Full variable domain (outside the CDR3, taken from reference TRBV5-1 and TRBJ2-7): KAGVTQTPRYLIKTRGQQVTLSCSPISGHRSVSWYQQTPGQGLQFLFEYFSETQRNKGNFPGRFSGRQFSNSRSEMNVSTLELGDSALYLCASSSRTGPRVNYEQYFGPGTRLTVT.

The rearrangement links TRBV2 to TRBJ2-7, with a tentative D call TRBD2 (7 bases). Germline loops: CDR1 SNHLY, CDR2 FYNNEI. Trimming stripped 4 bases from V and 5 bases from J, with 18 bases between. The length of the CDR3 is 15 residues. The CDR3 DNA is TGTGCCAGCAGTGGTATGGCGGGGGCCCGGGACGAGCAGTACTTC. This codes for CASSGMAGARDEQYF. Together with reference TRBV2 and TRBJ2-7, the CDR3 gives the full variable domain: EPEVTQTPSHQVTQMGQEVILRCVPISNHLYFYWYRQILGQKVEFLVSFYNNEISEKSEIFDDQFSVERPDGSNFTLKIRSTKLEDSAMYFCASSGMAGARDEQYFGPGTRLTVT.

This chain links TRBV5-8 with TRBJ2-5; D possibly corresponds to TRBD1 (6 bases). There are 15 residues in the CDR3. Between the trimmed V and J ends, which lost 7 bases and 2 bases, there was a span of 18 bases. CDR1 and CDR2 from the germline V gene are SGHTS and YDEGEE. This chain's CDR3 is CASRSGQQPQETQYF. Written as DNA, the CDR3 is TGTGCCAGCCGGTCCGGACAGCAGCCTCAAGAGACCCAGTACTTC.

A few counts support this clone. The rearrangement joins TRBV5-1 to TRBJ1-3; tentative D call: TRBD1 (5 bases). V shed 0 bases and J shed 4 bases, with 8 bases lying between them. The CDR3 extends over 14 amino acids. Germline loops: CDR1 SGHRS, CDR2 YFSETQ. The DNA for the CDR3 is TGCGCCAGCAGCTTGGTAGGGGTAGGAAACACCATATATTTT. This codes for CASSLVGVGNTIYF.

The J gene is TRBJ1-2, the V gene TRBV4-1; no clear D. Germline assignment: CDR1 MGHRA and CDR2 YSYEKL. CDR3 length equals 15 residues. V lost 1 base to trimming and J lost 4 bases, with 13 bases between them. CDR3 sequence: CASSQGIVTSYGYTF. CDR3 DNA: TGCGCCAGCAGCCAAGGGATCGTGACTTCCTATGGCTACACCTTC.

This clone was picked up one time. The chain carries TRBV9 and TRBJ1-1, with unresolved D. V was shortened by 0 bases and J by 4 bases, with 10 bases between the two germline ends. Germline CDR1 SGDLS, CDR2 YYNGEE. The CDR3 contains 14 residues. The CDR3 nucleotides are TGTGCCAGCAGCGTAGAGGCCCGGGGCACTGAAGCTTTCTTT. It codes for CASSVEARGTEAFF.

V gene TRBV5-6 combines with J gene TRBJ1-5, with TRBD1 as a possible D gene (6 bases). Deletions cut 4 bases from V and 6 bases from J, with 17 bases between. The CDR3 is made up of 15 amino acids. The germline V gene has CDR1 SGHDT and CDR2 YYEEEE. CDR3 coding DNA: TGTGCCAGCAGCCCAAGGGGGGGCGTGGGTCAGCCCCAGCATTTT. It encodes CASSPRGGVGQPQHF.